This TCR beta chain appears in the sequencing data of a study of cytomegalovirus exposure and HLA in healthy donors. Study observations and caveats: The classifier reportedly diagnosed cytomegalovirus status with high sensitivity and specificity. Highly shared sequence variants in one cluster were likely a sequencing artifact. Most TCR sequences were uncommon, yet certain public TCRs appeared in many donors.

Between the trimmed V and J ends, which lost 2 bases and 0 bases, there was a span of 20 bases. This CDR3 contains 19 residues. Germline V gene sequence: CDR1 MDHEN, CDR2 SYDVKM. The donors comprised healthy bone marrow donors. In regard to this clone: The target antigen is unknown.

Amplification used 60 Vbeta primers and 13 Jbeta primers. The table came from immunoSEQ multiplex PCR; TCRdb's copy has only in-frame clones and leaves some out. This table holds roughly 68,000 clones, 60% to 85% found once. The sequence was collected from a male donor in good health and CMV-seropositive. The V gene is TRBV28, the J gene TRBJ1-5; D not resolved. Source material: PBMCs. The DNA of the CDR3 is TGTGCCAGCAGTTTACGAAACTTCGGGGTTCAAAGTAGCAATCAGCCCCAGCATTTT. Its translation is CASSLRNFGVQSSNQPQHF. Filled out from reference TRBV28 and TRBJ1-5, the complete variable domain reads DVKVTQSSRYLVKRTGEKVFLECVQDMDHENMFWYRQDPGLGLRLIYFSYDVKMKEKGDIPEGYSVSREKKERFSLILESASTNQTSMYLCASSLRNFGVQSSNQPQHFGDGTRLSIL.